This TCR beta chain is from a study of identical twins. Study-wide points: The degree of excess twin sharing was weaker in beta out-of-frame sequences.

This clonotype occurred many times. Its antigen is still unknown. From the 5' RACE reads, TCRdb called clonotypes with MiXCR, one entry per CDR3 protein. The table has 500,000 to 700,000 distinct CDR3 sequences, about 7.1% seen once. This CDR3 region has 15 residues. Germline values: CDR1 SGHRS, CDR2 YFSETQ. V lost 4 bases, J lost 6 bases, and 17 bases lay in between. A further study also used this sample, focusing on yellow fever vaccine responses in identical twins.

The genes are TRBV5-1 and TRBJ2-1; the D call may be TRBD1 or TRBD2 (5 bases each). This receptor was taken from a woman younger than 30 in good health. The sample was PBMCs. The CDR3 loop reads CASSRPAGTSNEQFF. CDR3 in DNA: TGCGCCAGCAGCCGGCCCGCCGGGACCTCCAATGAGCAGTTCTTC.